These 27 T cell receptor beta chains came from one sample sequenced in a study of T-cell reconstitution after alpha-beta-depleted transplantation in children. This sample's TCRbeta library carried unique molecular identifier barcodes. MiXCR, applied by TCRdb to the PCR reads, yields one record per CDR3 protein. This sample has about 500,000 distinct CDR3 sequences; 32% occur once, and the top ten carry around 2.3%. The material sequenced was PBMCs from the stem cell graft donor, taken from the stem cell graft. Every receptor here comes from a human donor who donated a stem cell graft to a child with aplastic anemia.

The chain joins TRBV28 to TRBJ1-5; D uncertain. Per the germline V gene, CDR1 is MDHEN and CDR2 is SYDVKM. The V end was cut by 2 bases, the J end by 6 bases, with 17 bases between. The CDR3 spans 16 residues. Written as DNA, the CDR3 is TGTGCCAGCAGTTTACTTAGCAGGCGCCCCGGTCAGCCCCAGCATTTT. It codes for CASSLLSRRPGQPQHF. The variable domain in full, completed from reference TRBV28 and TRBJ1-5, reads DVKVTQSSRYLVKRTGEKVFLECVQDMDHENMFWYRQDPGLGLRLIYFSYDVKMKEKGDIPEGYSVSREKKERFSLILESASTNQTSMYLCASSLLSRRPGQPQHFGDGTRLSIL.

The rearrangement links TRBV20-1 to TRBJ2-1; TRBD1 aligns across 8 bases. The V gene end was trimmed by 5 bases and the J gene end by 9 bases; junction bases not matched to a gene: 3. The germline gives CDR1 DFQATT, CDR2 SNEGSKA (reference sequence). The CDR3 has 11 amino acids. The DNA for the CDR3 is TGCAGTGCTCAGGGGGCGGGTGAGCAGTTCTTC. Translation: CSAQGAGEQFF.

This clonotype was detected a few times. The chain links TRBV12-3 or TRBV12-4 to TRBJ1-2, with D uncertain. V gave up 5 bases and J gave up 4 bases, with 17 bases separating them. The CDR3 runs 15 residues. CDR3 DNA: TGTGCCAGCAGTCCCAGCCCACAGTCCTTCTATGGCTACACCTTC. It translates to CASSPSPQSFYGYTF.

This clonotype occurred a few times. The chain has TRBV28 and TRBJ1-1, with D unresolved. The germline V and J ends were trimmed by 5 bases and 3 bases, with 13 bases remaining between them. This CDR3 contains 14 residues. Germline CDR1 is MDHEN and CDR2 is SYDVKM. The DNA for the CDR3 is TGTGCCAGCAGTCCCCGAGGGTGGGACACTGAAGCTTTCTTT. Its protein product is CASSPRGWDTEAFF.

This sequence joins TRBV25-1 and TRBJ2-2; TRBD1 is a possible D gene (6 bases). Germline V lookup: CDR1 MGHDK, CDR2 SYGVNS. The CDR3 consists of 14 residues. Trimming stripped 10 bases from V and 5 bases from J, with 17 bases between. The DNA for the CDR3 is TGTGCCACCACCTGGGGGCAGGGGACCGGGGAGCTGTTTTTT. This encodes CATTWGQGTGELFF.

This clonotype was seen a handful of times. The gene calls are TRBV6-1 and TRBJ2-3; TRBD2 agrees at 11 bases. V dropped 6 bases and J dropped 4; count of bases not matched to a gene: 6. The length of the CDR3 is 15 residues. Germline lookup yields CDR1 MNHNS and CDR2 SASEGT. CDR3 nucleotides: TGTGCCAGCAGAATACTAGCGGGAGTTGCAGATACGCAGTATTTT. This sequence encodes CASRILAGVADTQYF.

The gene calls are TRBV19 and TRBJ2-1; 10 bases match TRBD2. V shed 7 bases, J shed 10 bases, and the junction held 16 bases outside the gene matches. The CDR3 contains 16 residues. CDR1 and CDR2 (germline): LNHDA, SQIVND (reference sequence). DNA of the CDR3: TGTGCCAGTACCTCAATCAAAAGCGGGAGGGCCCGGGAGCAGTTCTTC. Translation gives CASTSIKSGRAREQFF. The full variable domain, completed using reference TRBV19 and TRBJ2-1, is DGGITQSPKYLFRKEGQNVTLSCEQNLNHDAMYWYRQDPGQGLRLIYYSQIVNDFQKGDIAEGYSVSREKKESFPLTVTSAQKNPTAFYLCASTSIKSGRAREQFFGPGTRLTVL.

The V call is TRBV7-2, the J call TRBJ2-1; 8 bases agree with TRBD2. J gave up 2 bases and V 4 bases, and 7 bases lay outside the gene matches. There are 16 residues in the CDR3. CDR1 is SGHTA and CDR2 is FQGNSA in the germline V gene. CDR3 residues: CASSWARLATYNEQFF. The CDR3 DNA reads TGTGCCAGCAGCTGGGCCCGACTAGCGACCTACAATGAGCAGTTCTTC.

The chain has TRBV9 and TRBJ2-3, with D possibly matching TRBD1 (5 bases). The V end lost 4 bases, the J end lost 6 bases, and 24 bases lay between the germline ends. The CDR3 loop spans 17 amino acids. Germline CDR1 is SGDLS and CDR2 is YYNGEE. The CDR3, as DNA: TGTGCCAGCAGCCCCTCCGCAACAGGCCTACCGCCGGATACGCAGTATTTT. This translates into CASSPSATGLPPDTQYF.

In this sample, this clonotype turned up a few times. V usage is TRBV29-1 and J usage is TRBJ2-1, with TRBD2 matching over 13 bases. Losses at the gene ends were 3 bases for V and 8 bases for J; bases not matched to a gene: 7. The CDR3 consists of 15 residues. Germline V gene lookup returns CDR1 SQVTM and CDR2 ANQGSEA. CDR3: CSVDSGTSGTHEQFF. CDR3 nucleotides: TGCAGCGTTGATTCGGGGACTAGCGGGACCCATGAGCAGTTCTTC.

The V gene is TRBV30, the J gene TRBJ2-1; 13 bases fit TRBD2. CDR3 length equals 15 residues. V shed 2 bases, J shed 9 bases, and the junction held 7 bases outside the gene matches. Germline V CDR1 and CDR2: GTSNPN, SVGIG (reference sequence). The CDR3 spells CAWSPGLAGVAEQFF. For the CDR3, the DNA is TGTGCCTGGAGTCCTGGACTAGCGGGAGTAGCTGAGCAGTTCTTC.

The chain is built from TRBV29-1 and TRBJ2-1, with a possible D match to TRBD2 (5 bases). The CDR3 runs to 14 residues. V was shortened by 7 bases and J by 3 bases, with 16 bases between the two germline ends. The germline CDR1 and CDR2 sequences are SQVTM and ANQGSEA. The CDR3 DNA reads as TGCAGCGCCCGAAGTAACGGAGGCTACAATGAGCAGTTCTTC. This codes for CSARSNGGYNEQFF.

This chain joins TRBV12-3 or TRBV12-4 and TRBJ1-6; the match to TRBD1 covers 7 bases. Trimming took 8 bases from V and 6 from J; bases not matched to a gene: 4. This CDR3 region has 13 residues. DNA of the CDR3: TGTGCCAGCCTCGGGACAGCTAATTCACCCCTCCACTTT. It is translated as CASLGTANSPLHF.

This clonotype turned up a few times. This chain joins TRBV4-3 and TRBJ2-1; 11 positions match TRBD2. V was clipped by 1 base and J by 2 bases; unmatched bases: 4. Germline V CDR1 and CDR2: LGHNA, YSLEER. CDR3 length: 17 amino acids. CDR3 bases: TGCGCCAGCAGCCAAGGGGATAGCGGGAGGGCCTACAATGAGCAGTTCTTC. It encodes CASSQGDSGRAYNEQFF.

V usage is TRBV28 and J usage is TRBJ1-2; D is unclear. The germline V and J ends were trimmed by 3 bases and 4 bases, with 12 bases remaining between them. CDR1 is MDHEN and CDR2 is SYDVKM in the germline V gene. This CDR3 spans 14 amino acids. The CDR3 region has the DNA TGTGCCAGCAGTTTTCGCAGTCTCACCTATGGCTACACCTTC. Protein product: CASSFRSLTYGYTF.

The rearrangement links TRBV19 to TRBJ1-5, with 8 bases lining up with TRBD1. The germline CDR1 and CDR2 sequences are LNHDA and SQIVND (reference sequence). V lost 4 bases and J lost 6; bases outside the gene matches: 8. This CDR3 has 15 residues. CDR3 loop: CASSSRTGRGQPQHF. The CDR3 bases are TGTGCCAGTAGTAGTAGGACAGGGCGGGGTCAGCCCCAGCATTTT. Based on the CDR3 plus reference TRBV19 and TRBJ1-5, the full variable domain is DGGITQSPKYLFRKEGQNVTLSCEQNLNHDAMYWYRQDPGQGLRLIYYSQIVNDFQKGDIAEGYSVSREKKESFPLTVTSAQKNPTAFYLCASSSRTGRGQPQHFGDGTRLSIL.

The rearrangement joins TRBV15 to TRBJ2-5; D uncertain. The V gene lost 1 base and the J gene lost 4 bases, with 19 bases spanning the gap. This CDR3 is built from 17 residues. The germline gives CDR1 LNHNV, CDR2 YYDKDF (reference sequence). The CDR3 DNA sequence: TGTGCCACCAGCAGAGTAGGATTGTTGGCACCAGGAGAGACCCAGTACTTC. It translates to CATSRVGLLAPGETQYF. The entire variable domain, with the rest obtained from reference TRBV15 and TRBJ2-5, is as follows: DAMVIQNPRYQVTQFGKPVTLSCSQTLNHNVMYWYQQKSSQAPKLLFHYYDKDFNNEADTPDNFQSRRPNTSFCFLDIRSPGLGDTAMYLCATSRVGLLAPGETQYFGPGTRLLVL.

V and J are TRBV7-9 and TRBJ1-5; 10 bases agree with TRBD1. J gave up 4 bases and V 10 bases, and 7 bases lay outside the gene matches. Germline CDR1 and CDR2: SEHNR and FQNEAQ (reference sequence). The CDR3 covers 14 residues. DNA for the CDR3: TGTGCCACCACTGGGGACAGGGGAAATCAGCCCCAGCATTTT. Translated, it gives CATTGDRGNQPQHF.

This clonotype was picked up a small number of times. This chain uses TRBV29-1 with TRBJ2-2, with 8 bases identical to TRBD1. Germline CDR1 and CDR2: SQVTM and ANQGSEA. The trim removed 2 bases at V and 4 bases at J, leaving 6 bases unmatched. The CDR3 totals 15 residues. This CDR3 reads CSVELDRVPTGELFF. CDR3 nucleotide sequence: TGCAGCGTTGAATTGGACAGGGTTCCCACCGGGGAGCTGTTTTTT.

The chain has TRBV6-2 or TRBV6-3 and TRBJ1-1; TRBD1 matches 12 bases. Germline loops: CDR1 MNHEY, CDR2 SVGEGT. Trimming cost V 4 bases and J 5 bases; bases outside gene matches: 14. CDR3 length: 18 residues. The CDR3 is CASSSRSGTGGFVTEAFF. In nucleotides, the CDR3 is TGTGCCAGCAGTTCGAGATCCGGGACAGGGGGCTTTGTTACTGAAGCTTTCTTT.

This chain links TRBV10-3 with TRBJ1-1; weak D call: TRBD1 (5 bases). The CDR3 covers 12 residues. Per the germline V gene, CDR1 is ENHRY and CDR2 is SYGVKD. V lost 7 bases to trimming and J lost 3 bases, with 9 bases between them. CDR3 DNA sequence: TGTGCCATCACCACAGGAGACACTGAAGCTTTCTTT. Translation gives CAITTGDTEAFF.

The sample holds a few counts of this clonotype. The chain carries TRBV6-2 or TRBV6-3 and TRBJ2-7; D remains ambiguous. This CDR3 region has 12 residues. Trimming stripped 7 bases from V and 6 bases from J, with 13 bases between. Germline values: CDR1 MNHEY, CDR2 SVGEGT. The CDR3 is CASTHGSVEQYF. In nucleotides, the CDR3 is TGTGCCAGCACCCACGGGTCGGTCGAGCAGTACTTC.

The chain employs TRBV7-2 and TRBJ2-1, with D perhaps matching TRBD2 (6 bases). The CDR3 runs to 12 residues. Germline CDR1 and CDR2: SGHTA and FQGNSA. V dropped 5 bases and J dropped 12 bases, with 14 bases sitting between them. Here the CDR3 reads CASSLPQTRQFF. The DNA of the CDR3 is TGTGCCAGCAGCCTGCCCCAGACTAGGCAGTTCTTC.

This clonotype was counted a few times. The gene calls are TRBV12-3 or TRBV12-4 and TRBJ1-1; D call uncertain. This CDR3 spans 13 amino acids. V was trimmed by 3 bases and J by 5 bases, leaving 10 bases between them. This chain's CDR3 is CASSFNVGTEAFF. The CDR3 coding sequence is TGTGCCAGCAGTTTTAACGTGGGGACTGAAGCTTTCTTT.

This chain uses TRBV7-2 with TRBJ2-5; D gene uncertain. CDR1 and CDR2 from the germline V gene are SGHTA and FQGNSA. V was cut by 3 bases and J by 5 bases, with 7 bases left in between. This CDR3 region has 12 residues. The CDR3 is CASSFYKETQYF. The DNA of the CDR3 is TGTGCCAGCAGCTTCTATAAGGAGACCCAGTACTTC.

The V gene is TRBV20-1, the J gene TRBJ2-1, with 7 bases that match TRBD2. V gave up 1 base and J gave up 0 bases; unmatched junction bases: 6. The CDR3 loop spans 16 amino acids. Germline CDR1 is DFQATT and CDR2 is SNEGSKA (reference sequence). CDR3 region: CSARVYRGSSYNEQFF. CDR3 coding DNA: TGCAGTGCTAGAGTGTACCGCGGGAGCTCCTACAATGAGCAGTTCTTC.

V gene TRBV6-6 combines with J gene TRBJ2-1, with 7 bases identical to TRBD2. The V gene's germline CDR1 is MNHNY and CDR2 SVGAGI (reference sequence). The V and J ends lost 2 bases and 11 bases, in that order; junction bases with no gene match: 6. The CDR3 extends over 13 amino acids. CDR3 in DNA: TGTGCCAGCAGTTACCCAATGAGCGGGAAGCAGTTCTTC. It translates to CASSYPMSGKQFF.